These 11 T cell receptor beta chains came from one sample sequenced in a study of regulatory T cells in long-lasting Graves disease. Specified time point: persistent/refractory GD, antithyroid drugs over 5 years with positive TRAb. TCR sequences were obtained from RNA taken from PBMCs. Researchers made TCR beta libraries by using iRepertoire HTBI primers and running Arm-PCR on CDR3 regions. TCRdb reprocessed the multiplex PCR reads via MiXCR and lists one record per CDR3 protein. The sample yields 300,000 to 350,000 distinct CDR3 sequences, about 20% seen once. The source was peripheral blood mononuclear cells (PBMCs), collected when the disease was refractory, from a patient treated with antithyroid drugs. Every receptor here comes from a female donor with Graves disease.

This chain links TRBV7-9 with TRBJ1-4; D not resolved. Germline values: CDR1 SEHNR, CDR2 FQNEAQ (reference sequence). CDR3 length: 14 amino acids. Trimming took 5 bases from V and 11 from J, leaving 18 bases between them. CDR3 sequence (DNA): TGTGCCAGCAGCCTCGGTGACACCCTGAACAAACTGTTTTTT. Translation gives CASSLGDTLNKLFF.

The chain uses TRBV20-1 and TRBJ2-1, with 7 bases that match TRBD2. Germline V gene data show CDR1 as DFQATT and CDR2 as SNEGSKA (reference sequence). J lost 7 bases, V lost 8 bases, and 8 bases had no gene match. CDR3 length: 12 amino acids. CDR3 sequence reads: CSRRLAVNEQFF. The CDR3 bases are TGCAGTCGCAGACTAGCTGTAAATGAGCAGTTCTTC.

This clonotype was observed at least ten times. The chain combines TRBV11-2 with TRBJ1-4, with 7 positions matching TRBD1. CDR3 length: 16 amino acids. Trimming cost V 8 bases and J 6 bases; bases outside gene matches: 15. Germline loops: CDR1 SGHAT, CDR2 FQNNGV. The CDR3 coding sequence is TGTGCCAGCCGGCTGGGGAGGGGGCAGCGAGATGAAAAACTGTTTTTT. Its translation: CASRLGRGQRDEKLFF.

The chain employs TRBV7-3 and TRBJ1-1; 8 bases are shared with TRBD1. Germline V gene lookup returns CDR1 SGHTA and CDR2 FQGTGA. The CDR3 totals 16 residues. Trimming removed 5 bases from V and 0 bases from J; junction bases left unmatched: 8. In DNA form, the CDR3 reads TGTGCCAGCAGCACAAATCAGGGGGCGGTGAACACTGAAGCTTTCTTT. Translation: CASSTNQGAVNTEAFF. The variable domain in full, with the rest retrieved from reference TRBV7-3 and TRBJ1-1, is GAGVSQTPSNKVTEKGKYVELRCDPISGHTALYWYRQSLGQGPEFLIYFQGTGAADDSGLPNDRFFAVRPEGSVSTLKIQRTERGDSAVYLCASSTNQGAVNTEAFFGQGTRLTVV.

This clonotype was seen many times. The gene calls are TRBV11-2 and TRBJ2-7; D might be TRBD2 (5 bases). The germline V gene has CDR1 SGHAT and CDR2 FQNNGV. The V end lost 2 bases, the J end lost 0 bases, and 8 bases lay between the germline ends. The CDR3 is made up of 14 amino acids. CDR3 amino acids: CASSLWENSYEQYF. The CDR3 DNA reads TGTGCCAGCAGCTTATGGGAGAACTCCTACGAGCAGTACTTC.

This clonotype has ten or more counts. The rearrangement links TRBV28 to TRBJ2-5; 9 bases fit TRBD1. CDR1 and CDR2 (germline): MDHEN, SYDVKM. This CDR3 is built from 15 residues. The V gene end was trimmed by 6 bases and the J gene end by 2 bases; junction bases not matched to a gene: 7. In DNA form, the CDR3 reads TGTGCCAGCAGATGGGGACAGGGAGGTCAAGAGACCCAGTACTTC. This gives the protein CASRWGQGGQETQYF.

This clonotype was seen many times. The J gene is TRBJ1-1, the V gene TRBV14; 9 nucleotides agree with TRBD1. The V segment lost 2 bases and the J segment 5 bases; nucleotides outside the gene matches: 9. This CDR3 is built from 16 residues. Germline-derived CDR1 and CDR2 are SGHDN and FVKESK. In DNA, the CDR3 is TGTGCCAGCAGCCAACGAAAGGGACAGGGAAGGACTGAAGCTTTCTTT. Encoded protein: CASSQRKGQGRTEAFF.

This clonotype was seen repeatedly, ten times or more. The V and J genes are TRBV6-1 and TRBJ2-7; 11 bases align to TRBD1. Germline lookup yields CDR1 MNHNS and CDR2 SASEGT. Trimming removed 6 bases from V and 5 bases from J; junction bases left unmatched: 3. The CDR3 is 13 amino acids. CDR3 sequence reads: CASRDRGRNEQYF. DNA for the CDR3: TGTGCCAGCAGGGACAGGGGGCGAAACGAGCAGTACTTC.

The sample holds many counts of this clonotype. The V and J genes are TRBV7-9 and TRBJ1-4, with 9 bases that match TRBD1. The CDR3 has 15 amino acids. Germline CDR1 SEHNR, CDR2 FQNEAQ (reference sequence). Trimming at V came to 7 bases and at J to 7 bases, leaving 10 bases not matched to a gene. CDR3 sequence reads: CASTFLGTGTEKLFF. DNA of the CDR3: TGTGCCAGCACCTTCCTGGGGACAGGGACTGAAAAACTGTTTTTT.

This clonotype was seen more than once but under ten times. In DNA, the CDR3 is TGTGCCAGCAGTTACGGCGGTGTCCAAGAGACCCAGTACTTC. Its protein product is CASSYGGVQETQYF. The chain carries TRBV6-2 or TRBV6-3 and TRBJ2-5, with D unresolved. Germline loops: CDR1 MNHEY, CDR2 SVGEGT. This CDR3 comprises 14 residues. V was shortened by 2 bases and J by 1 base, with 8 bases between the two germline ends.

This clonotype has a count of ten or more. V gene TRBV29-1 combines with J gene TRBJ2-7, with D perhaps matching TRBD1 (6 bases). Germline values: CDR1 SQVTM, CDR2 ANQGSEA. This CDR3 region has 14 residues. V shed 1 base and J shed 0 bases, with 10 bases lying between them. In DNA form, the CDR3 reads TGCAGCGTTGAAGGGGGGCCGGGCTCCTACGAGCAGTACTTC. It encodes CSVEGGPGSYEQYF.